The following is a TCR beta chain sequence with its context. This sample is drawn from a study of early T cells in non-severe SARS-CoV-2 infection. The wider study: The sequenced material was bulk RNA from unsorted whole blood, and its chains were unpaired.

Individual cDNA molecules were tagged with unique molecular identifiers, the study reported. TCRdb independently ran MiXCR on the 5' RACE reads; one entry per CDR3 protein. The table includes about 60,000 distinct CDR3 sequences, around 13% detected once. From germline, CDR1 is SGHTA and CDR2 FQGNSA. CDR3 length: 15 residues. V was cut by 2 bases and J by 5 bases, with 12 bases left in between. The source of this sequence is an adult who was a healthcare worker with PCR-confirmed SARS-CoV-2 infection or an uninfected control (not recorded which). The chain recombines TRBV7-2 with TRBJ2-2; tentatively, D is TRBD2 (5 bases). Sequencing was done on a sample of whole blood. The CDR3 region is CASSLQAESTGELFF. CDR3 DNA sequence: TGTGCCAGCAGCTTACAAGCGGAAAGTACCGGGGAGCTGTTTTTT.